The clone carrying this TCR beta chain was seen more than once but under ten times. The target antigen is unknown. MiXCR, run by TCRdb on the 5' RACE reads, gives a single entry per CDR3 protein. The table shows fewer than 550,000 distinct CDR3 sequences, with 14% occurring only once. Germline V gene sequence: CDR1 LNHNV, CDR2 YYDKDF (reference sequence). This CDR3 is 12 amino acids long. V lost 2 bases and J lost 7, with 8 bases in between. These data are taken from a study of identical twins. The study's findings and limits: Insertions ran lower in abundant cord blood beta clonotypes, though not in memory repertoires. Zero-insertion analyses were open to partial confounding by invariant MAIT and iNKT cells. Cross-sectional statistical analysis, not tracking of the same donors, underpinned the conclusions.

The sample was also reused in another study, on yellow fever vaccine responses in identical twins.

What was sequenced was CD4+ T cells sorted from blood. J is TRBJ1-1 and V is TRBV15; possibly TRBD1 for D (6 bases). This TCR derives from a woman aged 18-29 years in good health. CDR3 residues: CATSRPQGEAFF. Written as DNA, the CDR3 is TGTGCCACCAGCAGACCACAGGGTGAAGCTTTCTTT.